The rows below give T cell receptor beta chains drawn from one sample of a study of beta chain features in type 1 diabetes. Some clones are missing from TCRdb's copy, which holds only in-frame ones; the method was immunoSEQ multiplex PCR. The sample records about 370,000 clones, roughly 16% being singletons. Sequenced material: naive CD4+ T cells from blood. The receptor set was obtained from a woman younger than 35 in good health. The CDR3 runs from the conserved cysteine through the conserved F or W. The D gene is left open where the match is weak. Not every row has a clone size; where given, it reads once, few, many or a size class.

V	J	D	size	CDR3	DNA
TRBV6-6	TRBJ2-7	.	.	CASSYQDYEQYF	TGTGCCAGCAGTTACCAGGACTACGAGCAGTACTTC
TRBV7-9	TRBJ2-6	.	few	CASSPAGANVLTF	TGTGCCAGCAGCCCAGCGGGGGCCAACGTCCTGACTTTC
TRBV5-1	TRBJ2-7	.	few	CASSAAWTVGEQYF	TGCGCCAGCAGCGCTGCGTGGACTGTCGGCGAGCAGTACTTC
TRBV30	TRBJ2-3	TRBD2	few	CAWSGGAGVRDTQYF	TGTGCCTGGAGTGGGGGAGCGGGAGTGAGGGATACGCAGTATTTT
TRBV27	TRBJ2-3	.	few	CASSPGNLITDTQYF	TGTGCCAGCAGTCCCGGGAACCTAATCACAGATACGCAGTATTTT
TRBV5-1	TRBJ2-7	TRBD1	few	CASSLSPGQLVYEQYF	TGCGCCAGCAGCTTGTCCCCGGGACAGCTAGTCTACGAGCAGTACTTC
TRBV5-1	TRBJ2-1	TRBD2	.	CASSSGLLYNEQFF	TGCGCCAGCAGCTCGGGACTACTTTACAATGAGCAGTTCTTC
TRBV11-2	TRBJ2-5	.	few	CASSLDRETQYF	TGTGCCAGCAGCTTAGATCGGGAGACCCAGTACTTC
TRBV23-1	TRBJ1-5	.	.	CASSRRQYSNQPQHF	TGCGCCAGCAGTCGTAGACAGTATAGCAATCAGCCCCAGCATTTT
TRBV9	TRBJ2-1	.	few	CASSVAGSNEQFF	TGTGCCAGCAGCGTAGCTGGCAGCAATGAGCAGTTCTTC
TRBV9	TRBJ2-3	.	once	CASSPRVRVTSDTQYF	TGTGCCAGCAGCCCCAGGGTTCGTGTCACTTCAGATACGCAGTATTTT
TRBV11-1	TRBJ2-7	TRBD2	.	CASSSGLAVPYEQYF	TGTGCCAGCAGCTCCGGACTAGCGGTGCCCTACGAGCAGTACTTC
TRBV5-4	TRBJ1-2	.	few	CASSLQSANYGYTF	TGTGCCAGCAGCTTGCAGTCCGCTAACTATGGCTACACCTTC
TRBV29-1	TRBJ2-1	TRBD2	few	CSVVAGQTYNEQFF	TGCAGCGTTGTAGCGGGACAAACCTACAATGAGCAGTTCTTC
TRBV7-9	TRBJ1-2	.	.	CASSLAGGNYGYTF	TGTGCCAGCAGCTTAGCGGGCGGGAACTATGGCTACACCTTC
TRBV5-1	TRBJ1-2	.	.	CASSLDREHGYTF	TGCGCCAGCAGCTTGGACAGGGAGCATGGCTACACCTTC
TRBV7-2	TRBJ2-4	.	few	CASSLEFSKNIQYF	TGTGCCAGCAGCTTAGAGTTTAGCAAAAACATTCAGTACTTC
TRBV7-2	TRBJ2-5	.	.	CASSPFLAGQETQYF	TGTGCCAGCAGCCCATTTCTCGCAGGCCAAGAGACCCAGTACTTC
TRBV28	TRBJ2-1	TRBD2	few	CAVPLAGGPNEQFF	TGTGCCGTCCCACTAGCGGGAGGGCCCAATGAGCAGTTCTTC
TRBV7-2	TRBJ1-1	.	few	CASSIVGGGTEAFF	TGTGCCAGCAGCATCGTTGGGGGCGGCACTGAAGCTTTCTTT
TRBV7-2	TRBJ2-1	.	.	CASRDYGERQFF	TGTGCCAGCAGAGATTACGGGGAACGTCAGTTCTTC
TRBV28	TRBJ2-3	.	few	CASSLNSGLQYF	TGTGCCAGCAGTTTAAATTCTGGCCTTCAGTATTTT
TRBV18	TRBJ1-1	.	.	CASLGMNTEAFF	TGTGCCAGCCTGGGCATGAACACTGAAGCTTTCTTT
TRBV5-1	TRBJ1-1	.	few	CASSLGPQGEAFF	TGCGCCAGCAGCTTGGGACCCCAGGGTGAAGCTTTCTTT
TRBV11-3	TRBJ2-3	TRBD2	few	CASSFSGRSDTQYF	TGTGCCAGCAGCTTTAGCGGGAGATCAGATACGCAGTATTTT
TRBV30	TRBJ2-2	TRBD2	.	CAWSAGLAGLTGELFF	TGTGCCTGGAGTGCGGGACTAGCGGGCCTCACCGGGGAGCTGTTTTTT
TRBV11-3	TRBJ2-3	TRBD2	.	CASSLGLAGATDTQYF	TGTGCCAGCAGCTTAGGGCTAGCGGGAGCGACAGATACGCAGTATTTT
TRBV5-6	TRBJ2-5	.	few	CASSLQGQETQYF	TGTGCCAGCAGCCTACAGGGCCAAGAGACCCAGTACTTC
TRBV7-9	TRBJ2-5	TRBD2	.	CASSLGAGVPQETQYF	TGTGCCAGCAGCTTAGGAGCGGGAGTCCCCCAAGAGACCCAGTACTTC
TRBV2	TRBJ2-7	.	.	CASSEGIRPPYEQYF	TGTGCCAGCAGTGAAGGGATCAGGCCACCCTACGAGCAGTACTTC
TRBV27	TRBJ2-7	.	few	CASSSPGERPIYEQYF	TGTGCCAGCAGTTCCCCAGGGGAGCGGCCGATCTACGAGCAGTACTTC
TRBV13	TRBJ2-7	TRBD1	few	CASSPWTGPYEQYF	TGTGCCAGCAGCCCGTGGACAGGGCCCTACGAGCAGTACTTC
TRBV11-3	TRBJ1-2	.	few	CASSLVLRGGRGYTF	TGTGCCAGCAGCTTAGTGTTGAGAGGAGGGCGCGGCTACACCTTC
TRBV6-5	TRBJ2-1	.	.	CASKTGPSSYNEQFF	TGTGCCAGTAAAACTGGGCCGAGCTCCTACAATGAGCAGTTCTTC
TRBV30	TRBJ1-5	.	few	CAWKGGQANQPQHF	TGTGCCTGGAAGGGCGGGCAGGCCAATCAGCCCCAGCATTTT
TRBV4-1	TRBJ2-2	.	few	CASSHRRTGRAGELFF	TGCGCCAGCAGCCATAGACGGACTGGTCGGGCCGGGGAGCTGTTTTTT
TRBV30	TRBJ2-5	TRBD2	few	CAWSGTSGSGETQYF	TGTGCCTGGAGTGGGACTAGCGGGAGTGGAGAGACCCAGTACTTC
TRBV27	TRBJ2-5	TRBD1	few	CASSTFSTGGRRETQYF	TGTGCCAGCAGTACGTTTTCGACAGGGGGTAGGCGGGAGACCCAGTACTTC
TRBV7-9	TRBJ2-5	.	few	CASSYSGLEQETQYF	TGTGCCAGCAGCTATTCGGGACTCGAACAAGAGACCCAGTACTTC
TRBV2	TRBJ2-7	.	.	CASRSSYEQYF	TGTGCCAGCCGTTCCTCCTACGAGCAGTACTTC
TRBV18	TRBJ2-7	.	few	CASSPRQGSYEQYF	TGTGCCAGCTCACCAAGGCAGGGCTCCTACGAGCAGTACTTC
TRBV7-2	TRBJ2-1	TRBD2	.	CASSPTSGRGDEQFF	TGTGCCAGCAGCCCAACTAGCGGGAGGGGTGATGAGCAGTTCTTC
TRBV2	TRBJ1-2	TRBD1	.	CASRPETGEVGYTF	TGTGCCAGCAGACCCGAGACAGGGGAAGTTGGCTACACCTTC
TRBV28	TRBJ2-1	TRBD1	few	CASRGQGNWNEQFF	TGTGCCAGCAGGGGACAGGGTAATTGGAATGAGCAGTTCTTC
TRBV29-1	TRBJ2-1	TRBD2	.	CSVGGGRAGYNEQFF	TGCAGCGTTGGAGGCGGGAGGGCCGGCTACAATGAGCAGTTCTTC
TRBV28	TRBJ2-4	TRBD1	few	CASSLSGQKNIQYF	TGTGCCAGCAGTTTATCGGGACAGAAAAACATTCAGTACTTC
TRBV30	TRBJ2-3	.	few	CAWRWAGSSTDTQYF	TGTGCCTGGAGGTGGGCGGGGTCTAGCACAGATACGCAGTATTTT
TRBV7-2	TRBJ1-1	.	few	CASSGRRNTEAFF	TGTGCCAGCAGCGGTCGGAGGAACACTGAAGCTTTCTTT
TRBV7-6	TRBJ2-1	TRBD2	.	CASSARLAAQFF	TGTGCCAGCAGCGCCAGACTAGCGGCGCAGTTCTTC
TRBV7-8	TRBJ2-3	TRBD2	.	CASSLSGRPDTQYF	TGTGCCAGCAGCCTTAGCGGGAGGCCAGATACGCAGTATTTT